The rows below give T cell receptor beta chains drawn from one sample of a study of blood T cell repertoires in COVID-19. Clones were read by immunoSEQ multiplex PCR, and TCRdb kept only the in-frame ones, dropping some. In the table there are around 100,000 clones, 80% to 90% of which are singletons. Sequencing was carried out using peripheral blood. The source is a human donor in a cohort sampled during active COVID-19. CDR3s include the opening cysteine and the closing phenylalanine or tryptophan. Fields, in order: CDR3 DNA, CDR3 protein, J gene, D gene, clone size, V gene. D genes are given only for firm matches. Some rows mark clone size as missing; the rest say once, few, many or name a class of expanded clone.

CDR3 DNA: TGCGCCAGCAGCCAAGATCTAGCGGGAGGTGGTGAGCAGTTCTTC
CDR3 protein: CASSQDLAGGGEQFF
J gene: TRBJ2-1
D gene: TRBD2
clone size: .
V gene: TRBV4-3

CDR3 DNA: TGTGCCAGCAGCCCTGGGACAGTCAATCAGCCCCAGCATTTT
CDR3 protein: CASSPGTVNQPQHF
J gene: TRBJ1-5
D gene: TRBD1
clone size: .
V gene: TRBV9

CDR3 DNA: TGCGCCAGCAGCCAAGATCGAACTAGCGGCAAAAACATTCAGTACTTC
CDR3 protein: CASSQDRTSGKNIQYF
J gene: TRBJ2-4
D gene: TRBD2
clone size: .
V gene: TRBV4-3

CDR3 DNA: TGTGCCAGCAGCGTAGCGACAGGGGGCGACGAGCAGTACTTC
CDR3 protein: CASSVATGGDEQYF
J gene: TRBJ2-7
D gene: TRBD1
clone size: once
V gene: TRBV9

CDR3 DNA: TGCGCCAGCAGCCCGGTCGTGGGGCCCCAGACAGATACGCAGTATTTT
CDR3 protein: CASSPVVGPQTDTQYF
J gene: TRBJ2-3
D gene: .
clone size: .
V gene: TRBV4-1

CDR3 DNA: TGCGCCAGCAGCTTTACTAGCAGATACGAGCAGTACTTC
CDR3 protein: CASSFTSRYEQYF
J gene: TRBJ2-7
D gene: .
clone size: few
V gene: TRBV5-1

CDR3 DNA: TGTGCCTGGAGTGGCGGGGGCACCCAAGAGACCCAGTACTTC
CDR3 protein: CAWSGGGTQETQYF
J gene: TRBJ2-5
D gene: .
clone size: .
V gene: TRBV30

CDR3 DNA: TGCAGCGTTGCCCCTAGCGGGAGAGTAGAGACCCAGTACTTC
CDR3 protein: CSVAPSGRVETQYF
J gene: TRBJ2-5
D gene: TRBD2
clone size: .
V gene: TRBV29-1

CDR3 DNA: TGTGCCAGCAGCAGTCTAGCGGCCCAAGAGACCCAGTACTTC
CDR3 protein: CASSSLAAQETQYF
J gene: TRBJ2-5
D gene: TRBD2
clone size: .
V gene: TRBV5-4

CDR3 DNA: TGTGCCAGCAGCTTACGTCTGAGGACAGCTCGTCCCGAGCAGTACTTC
CDR3 protein: CASSLRLRTARPEQYF
J gene: TRBJ2-7
D gene: .
clone size: .
V gene: TRBV7-7

CDR3 DNA: TGCGCCAGCAGTGCAGGGGCGCTCGAGACCCAGTACTTC
CDR3 protein: CASSAGALETQYF
J gene: TRBJ2-5
D gene: .
clone size: .
V gene: TRBV5-1

CDR3 DNA: TGTGCCAGCACAGACCGGGGGGTTGCTCCCTACGAGCAGTACTTC
CDR3 protein: CASTDRGVAPYEQYF
J gene: TRBJ2-7
D gene: TRBD2
clone size: .
V gene: TRBV28

CDR3 DNA: TGCGCCAGCAGCCAAGTAGGAGGGGTTTCTAACTATGGCTACACCTTC
CDR3 protein: CASSQVGGVSNYGYTF
J gene: TRBJ1-2
D gene: .
clone size: .
V gene: TRBV4-1

CDR3 DNA: TGTGCCAGCAGCATCGGGACTAGTGGGAGCACAGATACGCAGTATTTT
CDR3 protein: CASSIGTSGSTDTQYF
J gene: TRBJ2-3
D gene: TRBD2
clone size: .
V gene: TRBV9

CDR3 DNA: TGTGCCAGCAGTCTCGGACAGGGCTTACCCCCCTCTGTTGGGCAGTACTTC
CDR3 protein: CASSLGQGLPPSVGQYF
J gene: TRBJ2-7
D gene: TRBD1
clone size: few
V gene: TRBV27

CDR3 DNA: TGTGCCAGCAGTCCCCCCTTCGGGACAGGATCTGGAAACACCATATATTTT
CDR3 protein: CASSPPFGTGSGNTIYF
J gene: TRBJ1-3
D gene: TRBD1
clone size: .
V gene: TRBV28

CDR3 DNA: TGTGCCAGCAGCCACAGGAGGGTACCGAACACCGGGGAGCTGTTTTTT
CDR3 protein: CASSHRRVPNTGELFF
J gene: TRBJ2-2
D gene: .
clone size: .
V gene: TRBV7-8

CDR3 DNA: TGCGCCAGCAGTGAGTATCCGGGACAGGGGAACACTGAAGCTTTCTTT
CDR3 protein: CASSEYPGQGNTEAFF
J gene: TRBJ1-1
D gene: TRBD1
clone size: .
V gene: TRBV10-1